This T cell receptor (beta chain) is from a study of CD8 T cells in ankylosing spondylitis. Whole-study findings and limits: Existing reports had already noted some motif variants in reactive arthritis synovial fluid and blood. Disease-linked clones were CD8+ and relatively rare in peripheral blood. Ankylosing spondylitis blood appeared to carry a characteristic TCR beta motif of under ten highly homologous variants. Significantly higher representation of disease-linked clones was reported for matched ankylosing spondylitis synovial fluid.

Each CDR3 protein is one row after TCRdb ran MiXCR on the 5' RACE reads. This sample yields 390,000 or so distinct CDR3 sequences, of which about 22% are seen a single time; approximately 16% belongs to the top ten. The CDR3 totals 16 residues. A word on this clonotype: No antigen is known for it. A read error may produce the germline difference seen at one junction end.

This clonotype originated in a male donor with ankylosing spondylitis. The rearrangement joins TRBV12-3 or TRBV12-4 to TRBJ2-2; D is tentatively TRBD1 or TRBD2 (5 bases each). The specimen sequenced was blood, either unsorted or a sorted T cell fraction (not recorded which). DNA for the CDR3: TGTGCCAGCAGTCCAGGGAGTGCGATGAACGCCGGGGAGCTGTTTTTT. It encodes CASSPGSAMNAGELFF.